The source of this T cell receptor beta chain is a study of radiation and T cells in renal cell carcinoma. Study details: Nephrectomy followed 15 Gy stereotactic body radiation by 4 weeks.

Time point in this sample: baseline pretreatment blood. Treatment defined: 15 Gy SBRT to primary tumor, nephrectomy 4 weeks later. Radiation-treated patients gave blood at baseline, week 2 and week 4. The CDR3 covers 13 residues. Germline CDR1 LNHDA, CDR2 SQIVND (reference sequence). V shed 6 bases and J 6 bases; nucleotides not matched to a gene: 7. Findings and caveats of the study: Without pretreatment biopsies, baseline tumor clonotype presence was undetermined. From baseline, blood top tumor clonotypes peaked at 2 weeks post-radiation.

With regard to this clone: Its antigen is still unknown.

The protocol was immunoSEQ multiplex PCR, while the TCRdb copy is restricted to in-frame clones and leaves out a portion. This repertoire shows about 160,000 clones, 88% found once; its top ten account for roughly 4%. The chain links TRBV19 to TRBJ1-2; TRBD1 matches at 7 bases. The sequencing used blood, collected from a patient whose treatment included radiotherapy and nephrectomy. The TCR was taken from a woman in her 70s with renal cell carcinoma. The CDR3: CASSPDRVDGYTF. The CDR3, as DNA: TGTGCCAGTAGCCCCGACAGGGTGGATGGCTACACCTTC.